This TCR beta chain was recovered during a study of T cell responses to AZD1222 COVID-19 vaccine. CDR1 and CDR2 (germline): SGHDT, YYEEEE. CDR3 length: 13 residues. V was trimmed by 1 base and J by 8 bases, leaving 10 bases between them. Profiled with immunoSEQ multiplex PCR; TCRdb holds only in-frame clones, not every one. The sample holds about 180,000 clones, 94% seen once. This receptor was identified in an adult who received the AZD1222 COVID-19 vaccine. This rearrangement joins TRBV5-6 to TRBJ2-1; D gene ambiguous. The material was peripheral blood, obtained 28 days after the second AZD1222 dose. CDR3 sequence: CASSLRSRDEQFF. CDR3 nucleotides: TGTGCCAGCAGCTTGAGGTCTAGGGATGAGCAGTTCTTC.